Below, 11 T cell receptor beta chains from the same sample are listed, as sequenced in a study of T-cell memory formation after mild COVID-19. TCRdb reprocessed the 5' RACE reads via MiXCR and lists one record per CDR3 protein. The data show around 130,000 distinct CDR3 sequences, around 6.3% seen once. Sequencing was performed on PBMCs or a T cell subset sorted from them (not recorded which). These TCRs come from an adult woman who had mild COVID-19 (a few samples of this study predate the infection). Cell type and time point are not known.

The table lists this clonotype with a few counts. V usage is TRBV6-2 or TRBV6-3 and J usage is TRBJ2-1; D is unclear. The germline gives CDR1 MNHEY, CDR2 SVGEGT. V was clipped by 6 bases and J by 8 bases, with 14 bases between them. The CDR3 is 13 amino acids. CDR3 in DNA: TGTGCCAGCAGACAGAATCTCTTCGATGAGCAGTTCTTC. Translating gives CASRQNLFDEQFF.

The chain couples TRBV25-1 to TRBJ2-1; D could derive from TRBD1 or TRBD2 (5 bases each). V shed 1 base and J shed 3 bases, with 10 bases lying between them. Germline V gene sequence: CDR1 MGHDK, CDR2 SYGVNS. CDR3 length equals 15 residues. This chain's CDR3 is CASSEWGGGYNEQFF. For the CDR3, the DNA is TGTGCCAGCAGTGAATGGGGCGGAGGCTACAATGAGCAGTTCTTC.

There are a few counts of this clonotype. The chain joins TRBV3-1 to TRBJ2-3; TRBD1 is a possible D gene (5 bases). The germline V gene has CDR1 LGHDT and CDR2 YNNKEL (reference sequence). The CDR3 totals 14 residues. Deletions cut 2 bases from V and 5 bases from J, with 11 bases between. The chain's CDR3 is CASSQMQGVDTQYF. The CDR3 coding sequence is TGTGCCAGCAGCCAAATGCAAGGGGTAGATACGCAGTATTTT.

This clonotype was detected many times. The CDR3 nucleotides are TGCGCCAGCAGCCAAGATCATGAGACTAGCGCGTACAATGAGCAGTTCTTC. This translates into CASSQDHETSAYNEQFF. The chain uses TRBV4-3 and TRBJ2-1; 8 bases are a match to TRBD2. The CDR3 consists of 17 residues. The J segment lost 4 bases and the V segment lost 0 bases, leaving 8 bases of the junction unmatched. The germline V gene encodes CDR1 LGHNA and CDR2 YSLEER.

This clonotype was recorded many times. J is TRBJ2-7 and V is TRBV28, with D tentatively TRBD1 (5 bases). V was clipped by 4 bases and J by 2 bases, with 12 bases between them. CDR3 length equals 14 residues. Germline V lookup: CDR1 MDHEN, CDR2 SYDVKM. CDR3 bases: TGTGCCAGCAGTTCCCCCATGACAGCCTACGAGCAGTACTTC. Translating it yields CASSSPMTAYEQYF.

CDR3 nucleotides: TGTGCCAGCAGTTTTTGGGGAAACGAGGGCTACGAGCAGTACTTC. This sequence encodes CASSFWGNEGYEQYF. The J gene is TRBJ2-7, the V gene TRBV12-3 or TRBV12-4; the D gene is possibly TRBD2 (5 bases). The CDR3 runs to 15 residues. V gave up 3 bases and J gave up 3 bases, with 15 bases separating them.

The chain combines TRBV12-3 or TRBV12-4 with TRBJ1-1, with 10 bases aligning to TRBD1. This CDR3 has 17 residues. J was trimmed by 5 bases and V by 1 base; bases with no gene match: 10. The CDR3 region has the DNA TGTGCCAGCAGTTTAGGGCTTCGGGACAGGGGAGGGACTGAAGCTTTCTTT. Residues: CASSLGLRDRGGTEAFF.

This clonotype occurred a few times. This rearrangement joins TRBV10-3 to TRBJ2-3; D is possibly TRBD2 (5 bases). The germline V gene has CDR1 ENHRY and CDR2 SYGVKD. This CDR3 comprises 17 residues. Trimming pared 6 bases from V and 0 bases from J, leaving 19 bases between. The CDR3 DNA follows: TGTGCCATCAGCAACTCCTTCTCCGGGATGAGCACAGATACGCAGTATTTT. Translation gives CAISNSFSGMSTDTQYF.

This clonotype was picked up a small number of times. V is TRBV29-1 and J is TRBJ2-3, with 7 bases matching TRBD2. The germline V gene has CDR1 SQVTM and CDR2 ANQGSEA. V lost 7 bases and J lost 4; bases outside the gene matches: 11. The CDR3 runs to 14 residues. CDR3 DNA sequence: TGCAGCGCCAAAGCGGGACCTGGGGCAGATACGCAGTATTTT. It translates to CSAKAGPGADTQYF.

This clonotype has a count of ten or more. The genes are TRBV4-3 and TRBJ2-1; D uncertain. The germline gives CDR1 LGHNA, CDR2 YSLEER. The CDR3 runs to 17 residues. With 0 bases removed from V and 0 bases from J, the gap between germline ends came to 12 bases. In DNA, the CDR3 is TGCGCCAGCAGCCAAGACGCCTCCAAGAGCTCCTACAATGAGCAGTTCTTC. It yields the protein CASSQDASKSSYNEQFF.

CDR3 amino acids: CASSRTGFHEQYF. The CDR3 DNA sequence: TGTGCCAGCAGCCGGACAGGGTTCCACGAGCAGTACTTC. The rearrangement joins TRBV12-3 or TRBV12-4 to TRBJ2-7, with 8 bases lining up with TRBD1. V gave up 6 bases and J gave up 5 bases; unmatched junction bases: 6. The CDR3 contains 13 residues.